Following are 23 T cell receptor beta chains from one sample sequenced in a study of cytomegalovirus exposure and HLA in healthy donors. This PCR relied on a set of 60 Vbeta primers and 13 Jbeta primers. Sequenced by immunoSEQ multiplex PCR; TCRdb stores in-frame clones only, minus some. This table holds about 190,000 clones, under 80% found once. The source material was PBMCs. The receptors derive from a man younger than 45 in good health and CMV-seropositive.

This clone was found a few times. V gene TRBV28 combines with J gene TRBJ2-7, with D tentatively TRBD2 (5 bases). Germline loops: CDR1 MDHEN, CDR2 SYDVKM. The CDR3 length is 14 residues. Trimming pared 5 bases from V and 7 bases from J, leaving 18 bases between. CDR3 DNA: TGTGCCAGCAGTCCGGGGTCCTCATTAGGGGAGCAGTACTTC. Translation: CASSPGSSLGEQYF.

V and J are TRBV4-3 and TRBJ1-4, with 8 bases fitting TRBD1. The CDR3 covers 15 residues. CDR1 is LGHNA, CDR2 YSLEER, per germline. With V trimmed by 4 bases and J by 6 bases, 7 bases remained unmatched. In nucleotides, the CDR3 is TGCGCCAGCAGCCGGAAACAGGGGGTTGATGAAAAACTGTTTTTT. Translated, it gives CASSRKQGVDEKLFF.

In its sample, this clone was seen a few times. V gene TRBV11-2 combines with J gene TRBJ2-7, with 10 nucleotides matching TRBD2. Unmatched junction bases numbered 9, after V lost 3 bases and J lost 7 bases. The CDR3 is 15 amino acids. CDR1 is SGHAT, CDR2 FQNNGV, per germline. This CDR3 reads CASSFDAAGGREQYF. In nucleotides, the CDR3 is TGTGCCAGCAGCTTTGACGCAGCGGGGGGGCGGGAGCAGTACTTC.

The chain has TRBV6-5 and TRBJ1-5; D is perhaps TRBD1 (5 bases). This CDR3 is built from 14 residues. Trimming pared 6 bases from V and 2 bases from J, leaving 11 bases between. Germline V gene sequence: CDR1 MNHEY, CDR2 SVGAGI. The CDR3 is CASRTSRGNQPQHF. The CDR3 DNA sequence: TGTGCCAGCAGGACTTCCAGGGGCAATCAGCCCCAGCATTTT.

The rearrangement links TRBV7-9 to TRBJ2-1; the D gene is possibly TRBD2 (6 bases). The V gene lost 6 bases and the J gene lost 0 bases, with 9 bases spanning the gap. Per germline, CDR1 SEHNR and CDR2 FQNEAQ (reference sequence). This CDR3 has 14 amino acids. The CDR3 DNA reads as TGTGCCAGCAGTCAGACTAGCTCCTACAATGAGCAGTTCTTC. This gives the protein CASSQTSSYNEQFF.

The genes are TRBV29-1 and TRBJ1-1, with D unclear. V was clipped by 7 bases and J by 1 base, with 13 bases between them. Germline values: CDR1 SQVTM, CDR2 ANQGSEA. The CDR3 runs 13 residues. CDR3 sequence reads: CSAKQQRNTEAFF. CDR3 sequence (DNA): TGCAGCGCCAAACAGCAAAGGAACACTGAAGCTTTCTTT.

This clone was seen only once. This rearrangement joins TRBV12-5 to TRBJ1-4, with TRBD1 as a possible D gene (6 bases). V lost 0 bases and J 4 bases, leaving 24 bases between the germline ends. Per germline, CDR1 LGHNT and CDR2 FRNRAP. This CDR3 has 20 residues. This chain's CDR3 is CASGLVPPGAGGHRNEKLFF. DNA of the CDR3: TGTGCTAGTGGTTTGGTACCCCCGGGGGCGGGGGGACACCGTAATGAAAAACTGTTTTTT.

This clone was counted between two and nine times. The chain carries TRBV6-6 and TRBJ2-1; D possibly corresponds to TRBD1 (5 bases). Germline lookup yields CDR1 MNHNY and CDR2 SVGAGI (reference sequence). Trimming removed 0 bases from V and 0 bases from J, with 9 bases in between. CDR3 size: 16 residues. The CDR3 DNA is TGTGCCAGCAGTTACTCAGCAGGGCTCTCCTACAATGAGCAGTTCTTC. It specifies CASSYSAGLSYNEQFF.

This clone was found once. The J gene is TRBJ2-7, the V gene TRBV19; TRBD2 agrees at 7 bases. J was trimmed by 6 bases and V by 6 bases; bases with no gene match: 11. Per germline, CDR1 LNHDA and CDR2 SQIVND (reference sequence). The CDR3 consists of 14 residues. CDR3 in amino acids: CASRIRSREGEQYF. For the CDR3, the DNA is TGTGCCAGTAGAATAAGGTCCAGGGAGGGCGAGCAGTACTTC. Variable domain in full (rest from reference TRBV19 and TRBJ2-7): DGGITQSPKYLFRKEGQNVTLSCEQNLNHDAMYWYRQDPGQGLRLIYYSQIVNDFQKGDIAEGYSVSREKKESFPLTVTSAQKNPTAFYLCASRIRSREGEQYFGPGTRLTVT.

The chain combines TRBV2 with TRBJ1-5; D may be TRBD1 (5 bases). CDR3 length: 13 amino acids. Trimming pared 4 bases from V and 5 bases from J, leaving 9 bases between. Germline V gene sequence: CDR1 SNHLY, CDR2 FYNNEI. CDR3 in amino acids: CASSVDSDQPQHF. For the CDR3, the DNA is TGTGCCAGCAGTGTAGACAGCGATCAGCCCCAGCATTTT.

The CDR3 sequence: CASSILAGGPTYNEQFF. The DNA of the CDR3 is TGTGCCAGCAGTATACTAGCGGGGGGGCCTACCTACAATGAGCAGTTCTTC. The V gene is TRBV27, the J gene TRBJ2-1, with 13 bases that match TRBD2. The CDR3 is 17 residues long. CDR1 is MNHEY, CDR2 SMNVEV, per germline (reference sequence). The J segment lost 2 bases and the V segment lost 5 bases, leaving 6 bases of the junction unmatched.

This clone was observed a few times. The J gene is TRBJ2-3, the V gene TRBV27, with 9 nucleotides matching TRBD1. After removal of 4 bases from V and 4 bases from J, the junction contained 3 bases not matched to a gene. CDR1 is MNHEY, CDR2 SMNVEV, per germline (reference sequence). The length of the CDR3 is 14 residues. CDR3 nucleotides: TGTGCCAGCAGTTCCCGGGACAGGGCAGATACGCAGTATTTT. Encoded protein: CASSSRDRADTQYF.

The chain uses TRBV7-9 and TRBJ2-7, with D perhaps matching TRBD1 (5 bases). V dropped 2 bases and J dropped 3 bases, with 8 bases sitting between them. The CDR3 contains 13 residues. Germline lookup yields CDR1 SEHNR and CDR2 FQNEAQ (reference sequence). CDR3 nucleotide sequence: TGTGCCAGCAGCTTAAAAAGGGGCTACGAGCAGTACTTC. This gives the protein CASSLKRGYEQYF.

The chain recombines TRBV4-2 with TRBJ2-7; 12 nucleotides match TRBD1. J lost 2 bases, V lost 4 bases, and 3 bases had no gene match. Per germline, CDR1 LGHNA and CDR2 YNFKEQ. This CDR3 spans 15 amino acids. CDR3 in amino acids: CASSPRDRGPYEQYF. The CDR3 DNA follows: TGTGCCAGCAGCCCCCGGGACAGGGGGCCCTACGAGCAGTACTTC.

This rearrangement joins TRBV9 to TRBJ1-1, with 10 bases fitting TRBD1. Germline V lookup: CDR1 SGDLS, CDR2 YYNGEE. CDR3 size: 16 residues. The V and J ends lost 4 bases and 1 base, in that order; junction bases with no gene match: 7. The CDR3 reads CASSSRQGAPNTEAFF. CDR3 in DNA: TGTGCCAGCAGCTCTAGACAGGGGGCTCCGAACACTGAAGCTTTCTTT.

The genes are TRBV28 and TRBJ2-7; D perhaps matches TRBD1 (5 bases). V shed 6 bases and J shed 4 bases, with 13 bases lying between them. CDR3 length equals 13 residues. Germline V gives CDR1 MDHEN, CDR2 SYDVKM. The CDR3 spells CASRLQGEYEQYF. CDR3 in DNA: TGTGCCAGCAGGCTCCAGGGTGAATACGAGCAGTACTTC.

V is TRBV7-9 and J is TRBJ1-2, with TRBD1 matching 7 bases. The CDR3 is made up of 14 amino acids. V gave up 2 bases and J gave up 6 bases; unmatched junction bases: 6. Germline CDR1 and CDR2: SEHNR and FQNEAQ (reference sequence). Written as DNA, the CDR3 is TGTGCCAGCAGCTTATTACACAGGGGCGATGGCTACACCTTC. Protein product: CASSLLHRGDGYTF. Full variable domain (remainder filled in from reference TRBV7-9 and TRBJ1-2): DTGVSQNPRHKITKRGQNVTFRCDPISEHNRLYWYRQTLGQGPEFLTYFQNEAQLEKSRLLSDRFSAERPKGSFSTLEIQRTEQGDSAMYLCASSLLHRGDGYTFGSGTRLTVV.

CDR3 coding DNA: TGTGCCAGCAGCTTTACGGCGGGAGCTTACGAGCAGTACTTC. This encodes CASSFTAGAYEQYF. This chain links TRBV5-4 with TRBJ2-7; the match to TRBD2 covers 7 bases. Germline V gene data show CDR1 as SGHNT and CDR2 as YYREEE (reference sequence). The length of the CDR3 is 14 residues. V shed 2 bases and J 4 bases; nucleotides not matched to a gene: 6.

The chain has TRBV7-9 and TRBJ1-4; TRBD1 agrees at 7 bases. Germline trimming cut 5 bases from V and 8 bases from J; bases unmatched to any gene: 11. Germline V lookup: CDR1 SEHNR, CDR2 FQNEAQ (reference sequence). The CDR3 contains 15 residues. The CDR3 nucleotides read TGTGCCAGCAGCGAATCGACAGGGCCAGGGGAAAAACTGTTTTTT. Translated, it gives CASSESTGPGEKLFF.

CDR3 DNA: TGTGCCAGCAGTGAAACAACTGGACTAGCGGGAAAATACGAGCAGTACTTC. It translates to CASSETTGLAGKYEQYF. The chain employs TRBV6-1 and TRBJ2-7; the match to TRBD2 covers 12 bases. J was trimmed by 4 bases and V by 2 bases; bases with no gene match: 9. The CDR3 has 17 residues. The germline V gene has CDR1 MNHNS and CDR2 SASEGT.

This clone showed up just a few times. V is TRBV28 and J is TRBJ1-2; no clear D gene. CDR3 size: 13 residues. Trimming pared 3 bases from V and 8 bases from J, leaving 13 bases between. The germline gives CDR1 MDHEN, CDR2 SYDVKM. In DNA, the CDR3 is TGTGCCAGCAGTTTTGGGAGGACTCGAGGCTACACCTTC. Translated, it gives CASSFGRTRGYTF.

As for this clone: At one boundary the junction diverges from the germline segment, which might be a read error. The identical CDR3 is also encoded by other nucleotide sequences in the sample. The J gene is TRBJ2-7, the V gene TRBV9; 9 positions agree with TRBD2. This CDR3 is 15 amino acids long. Germline V gives CDR1 SGDLS, CDR2 YYNGEE. The CDR3, as DNA: TGTGCTAGCAGCTCCAGCGGGGGGAACTCCTACGAGCAGTACTTC. Translated, it gives CASSSSGGNSYEQYF.

The V call is TRBV7-2, the J call TRBJ2-5, with TRBD2 matching over 10 bases. Germline CDR1 SGHTA, CDR2 FQGNSA. This CDR3 is 16 amino acids long. V gave up 1 base and J gave up 5 bases; unmatched junction bases: 7. The CDR3 here is CASSLVGLAPAETQYF. The CDR3, as DNA: TGTGCCAGCAGCTTAGTGGGACTAGCGCCTGCGGAGACCCAGTACTTC.